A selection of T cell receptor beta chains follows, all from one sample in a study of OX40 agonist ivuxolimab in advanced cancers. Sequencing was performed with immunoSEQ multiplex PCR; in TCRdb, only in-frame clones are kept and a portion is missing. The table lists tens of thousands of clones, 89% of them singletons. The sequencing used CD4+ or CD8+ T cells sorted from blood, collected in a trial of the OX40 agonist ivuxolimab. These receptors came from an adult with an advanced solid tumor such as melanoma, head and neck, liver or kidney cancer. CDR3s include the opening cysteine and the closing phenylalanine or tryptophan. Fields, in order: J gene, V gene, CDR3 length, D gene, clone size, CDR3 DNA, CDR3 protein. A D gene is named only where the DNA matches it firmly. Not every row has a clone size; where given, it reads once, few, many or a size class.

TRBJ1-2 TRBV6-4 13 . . TGTGCCAGCAGCAGGAGATTGGGCTATGGCTACACCTTC CASSRRLGYGYTF
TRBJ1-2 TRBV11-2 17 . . TGTGCCAGCAGCCTCCGGGACACCCTCAATGTCAACTATGGCTACACCTTC CASSLRDTLNVNYGYTF
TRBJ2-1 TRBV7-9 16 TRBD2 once TGTGCCAGCAGCGCCTCTAGCGGGGGTTCCTACAATGAGCAGTTCTTC CASSASSGGSYNEQFF
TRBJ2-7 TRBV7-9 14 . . TGTGCCAGCAGCGGCCGTGGGGGAATCTACGAGCAGTACTTC CASSGRGGIYEQYF
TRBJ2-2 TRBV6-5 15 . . TGTGCCAGCAGTTACCAGGGGAGTGGAACCGGGGAGCTGTTTTTT CASSYQGSGTGELFF
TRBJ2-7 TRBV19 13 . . TGTGCCACCTCTGTGAGGGTACTGGACGAGCAGTACTTC CATSVRVLDEQYF
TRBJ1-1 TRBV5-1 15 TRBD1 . TGCGCCAGCAGCTTGAAGACAGGGCTGAACACTGAAGCTTTCTTT CASSLKTGLNTEAFF
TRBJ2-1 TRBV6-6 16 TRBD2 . TGTGCCAGCAGTTACTCCGCGGGAGGAACCTACAATGAGCAGTTCTTC CASSYSAGGTYNEQFF
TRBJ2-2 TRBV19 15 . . TGTGCCAGTAGTCCTGTCGGAGCCTTAACCGGGGAGCTGTTTTTT CASSPVGALTGELFF
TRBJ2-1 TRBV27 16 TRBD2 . TGTGCCAGCAGTCTGACTACTAGCGGGGGGGCGTATGAGCAGTTCTTC CASSLTTSGGAYEQFF
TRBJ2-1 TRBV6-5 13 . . TGTGCCAGCAGTACCGGGGTAGTTTTTGAGCAGTTCTTC CASSTGVVFEQFF
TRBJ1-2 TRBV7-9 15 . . TGTGCCAGCAGCCCCTCCGGGGACACAGCGCGGGGCTACACCTTC CASSPSGDTARGYTF
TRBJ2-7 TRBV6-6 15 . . TGTGCCAGCAGCCTCCTAGCCCGGGAAAGCAACGAGCAGTACTTC CASSLLARESNEQYF
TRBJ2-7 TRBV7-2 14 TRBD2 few TGTGCCAGCAGCTCCTCGGGACTAGTAAACGAGCAGTACTTC CASSSSGLVNEQYF
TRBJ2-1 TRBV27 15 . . TGTGCCAGCAGTTTGCCCCGGTCAGGGGTCAATGAGCAGTTCTTC CASSLPRSGVNEQFF
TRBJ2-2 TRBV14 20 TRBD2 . TGTGCCAGCAGCCCCTTGGGGCCAACAGCCGCGGGGGGGAACACCGGGGAGCTGTTTTTT CASSPLGPTAAGGNTGELFF
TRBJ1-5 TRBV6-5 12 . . TGTGCCAGCGTCAAAGTACGGGAGCCCCAGCATTTT CASVKVREPQHF
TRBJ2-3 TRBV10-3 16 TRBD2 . TGTGCCATCAGTGACCTTAGCGGGAAGGTTCCAGATACGCAGTATTTT CAISDLSGKVPDTQYF
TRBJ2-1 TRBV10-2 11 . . TGCGCCAGCACGACGGGGAATGAGCAGTTCTTC CASTTGNEQFF
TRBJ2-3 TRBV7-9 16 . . TGTGCCAGCAGCCCAGAGTCAGGGGTTTGGGCAGATACGCAGTATTTT CASSPESGVWADTQYF
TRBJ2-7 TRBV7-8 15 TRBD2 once TGTGCCAGCAGCTTAGGGCTAGCGGGGTGGAACGAGCAGTACTTC CASSLGLAGWNEQYF
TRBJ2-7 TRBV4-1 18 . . TGCGCCAGCAGCCAAGATCCCCTCCCGGACCTGAGCTCCTACGAGCAGTACTTC CASSQDPLPDLSSYEQYF
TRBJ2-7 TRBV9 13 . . TGTGCCAGCAGCGTGGGGAGCTCCTACGAGCAGTACTTC CASSVGSSYEQYF
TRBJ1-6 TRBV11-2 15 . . TGTGCCAGCAGCTTAGGCGGCAGGTTCAATTCACCCCTCCACTTT CASSLGGRFNSPLHF
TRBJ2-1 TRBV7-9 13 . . TGTGCCCACAGCGGATCGGGATTGAATGAGCAGTTCTTC CAHSGSGLNEQFF
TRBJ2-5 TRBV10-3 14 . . TGTGCCATCAGGGGGGTCGGATTCCAAGAGACCCAGTACTTC CAIRGVGFQETQYF